A selection of T cell receptor beta chains follows, all from one sample in a study of cytomegalovirus exposure and HLA in healthy donors. TCRdb keeps only in-frame clones here, not all; method: immunoSEQ multiplex PCR. The sample has 130,000 or so clones; approximately 80% are singletons. The sequenced material came from PBMCs. These TCRs come from a male donor in good health and CMV-seropositive. Each CDR3 is given with its conserved first and last residue. D genes are given only for firm matches.

j_call d_call v_call cdr3_aa
TRBJ2-1 TRBD2 TRBV15 CATSREASGGENEQFF
TRBJ2-1 TRBD2 TRBV5-1 CASSFKAGGNEQFF
TRBJ2-5 . TRBV11-2 CASSAMGRGATQYF
TRBJ2-5 . TRBV28 CASSFPRRGQETQYF
TRBJ2-7 . TRBV2 CATLIRAGAGEQYF
TRBJ2-7 TRBD1 TRBV5-4 CASSYGQGGKDEQYF
TRBJ2-5 . TRBV11-3 CASSLGQDPQETQYF
TRBJ2-1 TRBD2 TRBV13 CASSLGGGPPTEQFF
TRBJ1-6 . TRBV6-5 CASSSQTGVNSPLHF
TRBJ2-7 TRBD2 TRBV5-6 CASSWGFAGGSYEQYF
TRBJ1-2 TRBD1 TRBV2 CASGEGAGGYTF
TRBJ1-5 . TRBV30 CAWSNPGGNRHF
TRBJ1-2 TRBD1 TRBV13 CASSLETGRRVNYGYTF
TRBJ1-2 TRBD1 TRBV20-1 CSAGDSYGYTF
TRBJ1-2 . TRBV6-1 CASSEHPSDYGYTF
TRBJ2-3 TRBD2 TRBV13 CASSSTTSGRASDTQYF
TRBJ1-3 . TRBV9 CASSTSQGLRNTIYF
TRBJ2-7 . TRBV7-9 CASSLARYEQYF
TRBJ2-7 . TRBV2 CASSYLDSSYEQYF
TRBJ1-5 . TRBV6-5 CASRPSIYSNQPQHF
TRBJ2-7 TRBD2 TRBV5-1 CASSHFSGGPSYEQYF
TRBJ2-3 TRBD2 TRBV6-5 CASSYLAGGGTDTQYF
TRBJ1-3 . TRBV19 CASTPRERNTIYF
TRBJ2-5 . TRBV2 CASTYEALETQYF
TRBJ1-2 TRBD1 TRBV6-5 CASSYSRDRPIGYTF
TRBJ2-7 . TRBV5-4 CASSRDSYEQYF
TRBJ2-5 . TRBV7-8 CASSFLEQETQYF
TRBJ2-4 . TRBV11-2 CASSLQGMMGKNIQYF
TRBJ2-3 . TRBV18 CASSPPGAFDGTQYF